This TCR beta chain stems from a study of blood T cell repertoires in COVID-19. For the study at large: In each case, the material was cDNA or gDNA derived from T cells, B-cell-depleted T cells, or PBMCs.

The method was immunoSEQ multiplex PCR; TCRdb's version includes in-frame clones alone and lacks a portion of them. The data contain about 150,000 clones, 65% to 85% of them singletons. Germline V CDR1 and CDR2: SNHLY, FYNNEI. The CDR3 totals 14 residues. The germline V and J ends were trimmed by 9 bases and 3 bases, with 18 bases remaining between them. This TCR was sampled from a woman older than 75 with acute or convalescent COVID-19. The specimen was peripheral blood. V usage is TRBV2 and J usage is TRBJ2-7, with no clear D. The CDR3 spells CASTQGRLYYEQYF. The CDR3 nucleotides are TGTGCCAGTACGCAAGGCAGACTCTACTACGAGCAGTACTTC.